This T cell receptor beta chain was captured by sequencing in a study of yellow fever vaccine responses in identical twins. The CDR3 extends over 15 amino acids. V was pared by 3 bases and J by 5 bases, with 7 bases of the junction left unmatched. Per the germline V gene, CDR1 is DFQATT and CDR2 is SNEGSKA (reference sequence). TCRdb ran MiXCR on the RT-PCR reads and lists one entry per CDR3 protein. The sample holds approximately 810 distinct CDR3 sequences; 81% are singletons and the top ten take 16%. Sequencing used T cells from blood (PBMCs), unsorted or a sorted subset (not recorded which), obtained before or after yellow fever vaccination (not recorded which). The chain joins TRBV20-1 to TRBJ2-1, with TRBD2 matching over 10 bases. The TCR originated in a female donor who received the yellow fever vaccine. CDR3 amino acids: CSASSGTSVNNEQFF. In DNA form, the CDR3 reads TGCAGTGCTAGTTCCGGGACTAGCGTGAACAATGAGCAGTTCTTC.